This T cell receptor (beta chain) came from a study of T cells in tuberculosis. Study background: In South Africa, adults with active tuberculosis were compared with IGRA-negative and latently infected IGRA-positive adolescents.

Germline V gene lookup returns CDR1 SNHLY and CDR2 FYNNEI. The germline V and J ends were trimmed by 8 bases and 3 bases, with 11 bases remaining between them. This CDR3 spans 12 amino acids. Study-wide results and limits: Smaller distances to GMM-specific TCRs suggested their expansion in active tuberculosis. Active tuberculosis cases were adults; controls were adolescents. Active tuberculosis patients had shorter CDR3-alpha; the beta difference was nonsignificant.

The repertoire was sequenced with immunoSEQ multiplex PCR; TCRdb's copy has only in-frame clones and lacks some. Of about 29,000 clones listed, 90% are singletons. Notes on this clone: Its specificity is unknown.

The TCR comes from a donor aged 10-35 years with latent tuberculosis or without tuberculosis infection. Sample: PBMCs. The chain has TRBV2 and TRBJ2-7; maybe TRBD1 (5 bases). DNA of the CDR3: TGTGCCAGCCGGACCGACAGCTACGAGCAGTACTTC. Encoded protein: CASRTDSYEQYF. Filled out from reference TRBV2 and TRBJ2-7, the complete variable domain reads EPEVTQTPSHQVTQMGQEVILRCVPISNHLYFYWYRQILGQKVEFLVSFYNNEISEKSEIFDDQFSVERPDGSNFTLKIRSTKLEDSAMYFCASRTDSYEQYFGPGTRLTVT.